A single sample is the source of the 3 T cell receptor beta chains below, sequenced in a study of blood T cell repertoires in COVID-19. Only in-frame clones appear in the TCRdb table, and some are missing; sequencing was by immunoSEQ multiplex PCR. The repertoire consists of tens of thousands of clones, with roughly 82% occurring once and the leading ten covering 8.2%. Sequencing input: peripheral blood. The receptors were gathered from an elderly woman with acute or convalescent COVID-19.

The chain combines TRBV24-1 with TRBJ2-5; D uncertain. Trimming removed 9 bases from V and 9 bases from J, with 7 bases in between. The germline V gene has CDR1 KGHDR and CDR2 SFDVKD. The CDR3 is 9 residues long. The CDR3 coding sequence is TGTGCCACCGGTGGGCCCCAGTACTTC. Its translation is CATGGPQYF.

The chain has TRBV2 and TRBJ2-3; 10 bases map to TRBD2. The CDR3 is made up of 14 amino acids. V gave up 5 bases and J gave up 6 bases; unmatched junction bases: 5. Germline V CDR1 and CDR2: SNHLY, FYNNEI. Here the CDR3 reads CASSWTSGSDTQYF. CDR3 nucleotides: TGTGCCAGCAGTTGGACTAGCGGTTCGGATACGCAGTATTTT.

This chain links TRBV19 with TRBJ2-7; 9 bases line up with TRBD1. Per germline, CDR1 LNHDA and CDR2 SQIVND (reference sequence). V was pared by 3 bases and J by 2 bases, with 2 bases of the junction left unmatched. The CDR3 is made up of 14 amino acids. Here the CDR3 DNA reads TGTGCCAGTAGTATCGGGACAGGGCCCTACGAGCAGTACTTC. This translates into CASSIGTGPYEQYF.